The 25 T cell receptor beta chains in this list originate from one sample, sequenced in a study of cytomegalovirus exposure and HLA in healthy donors. The PCR had 60 Vbeta and 13 Jbeta primers. The assay was immunoSEQ multiplex PCR, and TCRdb's table has in-frame clones only and misses some. The data contain around 260,000 clones, around 80% of them singletons. Sequenced input: PBMCs. The receptors come from a girl aged 2 to 9 in good health and CMV-seronegative.

As for this clone: This same CDR3 is encoded by further DNA sequences in the sample. The chain uses TRBV6-5 and TRBJ1-5; possible D gene TRBD1, 6 bases. The CDR3 loop spans 15 amino acids. With 5 bases removed from V and 2 bases from J, the gap between germline ends came to 13 bases. CDR1 is MNHEY and CDR2 is SVGAGI in the germline V gene. The CDR3 DNA reads as TGTGCCAGCAGTACGGGGGGGGCGGGCAATCAGCCCCAGCATTTT. As protein: CASSTGGAGNQPQHF.

This chain joins TRBV2 and TRBJ2-4; tentative D call: TRBD2 (5 bases). Germline CDR1 is SNHLY and CDR2 is FYNNEI. The CDR3 totals 14 residues. Between the trimmed V and J ends, which lost 7 bases and 0 bases, there was a span of 10 bases. The CDR3 is CASTPRVAKNIQYF. The CDR3 region has the DNA TGTGCCAGCACCCCGCGGGTAGCCAAAAACATTCAGTACTTC.

The genes are TRBV11-2 and TRBJ1-2, with D tentatively TRBD1 (5 bases). Per the germline V gene, CDR1 is SGHAT and CDR2 is FQNNGV. V was clipped by 1 base and J by 7 bases, with 13 bases between them. The CDR3 contains 14 residues. In DNA, the CDR3 is TGTGCCAGCAGCTTAGTGGGGCAGGGAGGTGGCTACACCTTC. Protein: CASSLVGQGGGYTF. Full variable domain (missing parts from reference TRBV11-2 and TRBJ1-2): EAGVAQSPRYKIIEKRQSVAFWCNPISGHATLYWYQQILGQGPKLLIQFQNNGVVDDSQLPKDRFSAERLKGVDSTLKIQPAKLEDSAVYLCASSLVGQGGGYTFGSGTRLTVV.

The chain uses TRBV28 and TRBJ1-6; D unresolved. The germline V gene has CDR1 MDHEN and CDR2 SYDVKM. V lost 3 bases to trimming and J lost 7 bases, with 13 bases between them. This CDR3 comprises 15 residues. The CDR3 spells CASSFPQQQNSPLHF. The CDR3 DNA sequence: TGTGCCAGCAGTTTCCCTCAACAGCAGAATTCACCCCTCCACTTT.

The chain recombines TRBV13 with TRBJ2-1; a weak D match, TRBD1 (6 bases). Germline V gene data show CDR1 as PRHDT and CDR2 as FYEKMQ (reference sequence). The V end lost 4 bases, the J end lost 7 bases, and 20 bases lay between the germline ends. The CDR3 is made up of 16 amino acids. In DNA, the CDR3 is TGTGCCAGCAGCTCGATCCGGGACAACTCTAGGAATGAGCAGTTCTTC. This encodes CASSSIRDNSRNEQFF.

The chain links TRBV29-1 to TRBJ2-7; D is perhaps TRBD1 (5 bases). Trimming shortened V by 5 bases and J by 2 bases, and 10 bases separated the two germline ends. The germline gives CDR1 SQVTM, CDR2 ANQGSEA. There are 12 residues in the CDR3. For the CDR3, the DNA is TGCAGCGTTACAGGCTTTACCTACGAGCAGTACTTC. Its translation: CSVTGFTYEQYF.

This chain uses TRBV6-6 with TRBJ2-1; TRBD2 matches 12 bases. There are 15 residues in the CDR3. V lost 5 bases to trimming and J lost 6 bases; unmatched junction nucleotides: 5. CDR1 is MNHNY, CDR2 SVGAGI, per germline (reference sequence). As DNA, the CDR3 is TGTGCCAGCAGTGACAGGACTAGCGGGGTCAATGAGCAGTTCTTC. It is translated as CASSDRTSGVNEQFF.

The chain has TRBV7-6 and TRBJ2-1, with 14 bases identical to TRBD2. The V and J ends lost 3 bases and 8 bases, in that order; junction bases with no gene match: 6. CDR3 size: 16 residues. Germline V gene sequence: CDR1 SGHVS, CDR2 FNYEAQ. In DNA, the CDR3 is TGTGCCAGCAGCTTGGGAGGACTAGCGGGAGGAGATGAGCAGTTCTTC. This encodes CASSLGGLAGGDEQFF.

This clone was counted between two and nine times. The chain joins TRBV2 to TRBJ2-4; D is unresolved. The germline V gene encodes CDR1 SNHLY and CDR2 FYNNEI. CDR3 length: 13 residues. V gave up 8 bases and J gave up 5 bases, with 13 bases separating them. This CDR3 is CASHRRHENIQYF. CDR3 in DNA: TGTGCCAGCCATCGGCGGCATGAAAACATTCAGTACTTC.

A word on this clone: A read error may account for a junction end that differs from germline. The chain is built from TRBV11-2 and TRBJ1-6; 8 positions match TRBD1. Germline lookup yields CDR1 SGHAT and CDR2 FQNNGV. The CDR3 covers 16 residues. The CDR3 DNA is TGTGCCAGCAGTTTAGGACAGGGCCAAATTAATTCACCCCTCCACTTT. The encoded protein is CASSLGQGQINSPLHF. Based on the CDR3 plus reference TRBV11-2 and TRBJ1-6, the full variable domain is EAGVAQSPRYKIIEKRQSVAFWCNPISGHATLYWYQQILGQGPKLLIQFQNNGVVDDSQLPKDRFSAERLKGVDSTLKIQPAKLEDSAVYLCASSLGQGQINSPLHFGNGTRLTVT.

The chain recombines TRBV18 with TRBJ1-4, with 9 bases aligning to TRBD1. Trimming removed 6 bases from V and 7 bases from J; junction bases left unmatched: 9. CDR1 KGHSH and CDR2 LQKENI come from the germline V gene. The CDR3 is 15 amino acids. CDR3 DNA: TGTGCCAGCTCGCTGGACAGGGGAGTTAGTGAAAAACTGTTTTTT. This gives the protein CASSLDRGVSEKLFF.

This clone was picked up a small number of times. The CDR3 bases are TGCAGCGCCAGGGACAGAGTATCTGGCTACACCTTC. It codes for CSARDRVSGYTF. The rearrangement links TRBV29-1 to TRBJ1-2, with 7 bases identical to TRBD1. With V trimmed by 7 bases and J by 7 bases, 9 bases remained unmatched. Germline V gene lookup returns CDR1 SQVTM and CDR2 ANQGSEA. The CDR3 runs to 12 residues. Based on the CDR3 plus reference TRBV29-1 and TRBJ1-2, the full variable domain is SAVISQKPSRDICQRGTSLTIQCQVDSQVTMMFWYRQQPGQSLTLIATANQGSEATYESGFVIDKFPISRPNLTFSTLTVSNMSPEDSSIYLCSARDRVSGYTFGSGTRLTVV.

The CDR3 sequence is CASSLMAGLSYEQYF. DNA for the CDR3: TGTGCCAGCAGCTTAATGGCGGGCCTCTCCTACGAGCAGTACTTC. The chain joins TRBV7-2 to TRBJ2-7, with D possibly matching TRBD2 (5 bases). Germline CDR1 is SGHTA and CDR2 is FQGNSA. This CDR3 is built from 15 residues. V was pared by 2 bases and J by 0 bases, with 11 bases between.

The chain is built from TRBV28 and TRBJ2-1, with TRBD2 as a possible D gene (7 bases). The CDR3 loop spans 17 amino acids. V dropped 3 bases and J dropped 6 bases, with 21 bases sitting between them. Per the germline V gene, CDR1 is MDHEN and CDR2 is SYDVKM. In DNA, the CDR3 is TGTGCCAGCAGTTTCCGTCGGGGGCGCGGGGGTTCCAATGAGCAGTTCTTC. This translates into CASSFRRGRGGSNEQFF.

The chain joins TRBV6-5 to TRBJ1-1; D is unresolved. Germline CDR1 and CDR2: MNHEY and SVGAGI. V was shortened by 8 bases and J by 2 bases, with 9 bases between the two germline ends. The CDR3 totals 12 residues. CDR3 in DNA: TGTGCCAGCGCAGGCCCAAACACTGAAGCTTTCTTT. This sequence encodes CASAGPNTEAFF.

V and J are TRBV30 and TRBJ1-1; D unresolved. Germline CDR1 and CDR2: GTSNPN and SVGIG (reference sequence). Trimming removed 5 bases at V and 11 bases at J, with 12 bases between. The CDR3 consists of 10 residues. CDR3 bases: TGTGCCTGGGACCGCGGAGGGGCTTTCTTT. Translated, it gives CAWDRGGAFF.

The chain recombines TRBV7-9 with TRBJ2-7, with TRBD2 matching 14 bases. Trimming removed 5 bases from V and 7 bases from J; junction bases left unmatched: 1. The CDR3 contains 13 residues. Germline V gene lookup returns CDR1 SEHNR and CDR2 FQNEAQ (reference sequence). The CDR3 region has the DNA TGTGCCAGCAGCGGACTAGCGGGAGGTGAGCAGTACTTC. The encoded protein is CASSGLAGGEQYF.

The chain uses TRBV10-3 and TRBJ2-7, with D possibly TRBD2 on 7 matching bases. Deletions cut 9 bases from V and 4 bases from J, with 13 bases between. Germline V gene data show CDR1 as ENHRY and CDR2 as SYGVKD. This CDR3 contains 12 residues. The CDR3 nucleotides read TGTGCCATGGCGGGGGCCGGTTACGAGCAGTACTTC. It translates to CAMAGAGYEQYF.

The genes are TRBV15 and TRBJ2-5, with D perhaps matching TRBD1 (5 bases). V was trimmed by 0 bases and J by 2 bases, leaving 10 bases between them. Germline assignment: CDR1 LNHNV and CDR2 YYDKDF (reference sequence). The CDR3 sequence is 15 residues long. The CDR3 nucleotides read TGTGCCACCAGCAGAGATCTCCCAGGGCAAGAGACCCAGTACTTC. Translation gives CATSRDLPGQETQYF.

V is TRBV19 and J is TRBJ1-2; 8 nucleotides line up with TRBD1. The CDR3 spans 15 residues. From germline, CDR1 is LNHDA and CDR2 SQIVND (reference sequence). V shed 5 bases, J shed 4 bases, and the junction held 9 bases outside the gene matches. The DNA of the CDR3 is TGTGCCAGTAGTGAGGACAGGGCCGGACCCTATGGCTACACCTTC. Protein product: CASSEDRAGPYGYTF.

The V call is TRBV15, the J call TRBJ1-1; the D gene is possibly TRBD1 (6 bases). Germline V gene sequence: CDR1 LNHNV, CDR2 YYDKDF (reference sequence). V lost 5 bases and J 7 bases, leaving 14 bases between the germline ends. CDR3 size: 13 residues. The chain's CDR3 is CATSGGRRFEAFF. DNA for the CDR3: TGTGCCACCAGCGGGGGCAGGAGATTTGAAGCTTTCTTT.

The rearrangement uses TRBV7-2 and TRBJ2-3; TRBD2 is a possible D gene (6 bases). Looked up from germline, CDR1 is SGHTA and CDR2 is FQGNSA. This CDR3 region has 17 residues. V lost 0 bases, J lost 5 bases, and 18 bases lay in between. CDR3 in amino acids: CASSLAPLARTGDTQYF. In DNA, the CDR3 is TGTGCCAGCAGCTTAGCGCCGCTAGCGAGAACAGGAGATACGCAGTATTTT.

J is TRBJ1-4 and V is TRBV19; 8 bases agree with TRBD1. Germline-derived CDR1 and CDR2 are LNHDA and SQIVND (reference sequence). This CDR3 has 13 amino acids. The ends lost 6 bases at V and 8 bases at J; junction bases unmatched: 5. The DNA of the CDR3 is TGTGCCAGTAGCGGGACAGGTGAAGAAAAACTGTTTTTT. Encoded protein: CASSGTGEEKLFF.

V is TRBV18 and J is TRBJ2-3; D unresolved. The CDR3 sequence is 13 residues long. Looked up from germline, CDR1 is KGHSH and CDR2 is LQKENI. Trimming took 1 base from V and 3 from J, leaving 5 bases between them. This CDR3 is CASSPQETDTQYF. The CDR3 DNA is TGTGCCAGCTCACCACAGGAGACAGATACGCAGTATTTT.

This sequence joins TRBV28 and TRBJ2-3, with 14 bases identical to TRBD2. The CDR3 is 19 amino acids. The V gene end was trimmed by 6 bases and the J gene end by 1 base; junction bases not matched to a gene: 12. CDR1 and CDR2 (germline): MDHEN, SYDVKM. The CDR3 here is CASSPGLAGARGGTDTQYF. The CDR3 DNA reads as TGTGCCAGCAGCCCGGGACTAGCGGGAGCGAGGGGAGGCACAGATACGCAGTATTTT.